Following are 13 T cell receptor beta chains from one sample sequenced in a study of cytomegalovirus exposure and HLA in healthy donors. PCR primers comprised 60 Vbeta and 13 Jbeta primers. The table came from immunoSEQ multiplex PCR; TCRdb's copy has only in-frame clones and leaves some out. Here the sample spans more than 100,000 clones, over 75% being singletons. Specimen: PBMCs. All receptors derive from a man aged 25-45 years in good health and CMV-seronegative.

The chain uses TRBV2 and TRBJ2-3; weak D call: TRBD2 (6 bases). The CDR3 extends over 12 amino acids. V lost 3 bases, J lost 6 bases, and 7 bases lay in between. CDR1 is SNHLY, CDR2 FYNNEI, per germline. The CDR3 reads CASSDRGDTQYF. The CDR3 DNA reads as TGTGCCAGCAGTGATCGGGGGGATACGCAGTATTTT.

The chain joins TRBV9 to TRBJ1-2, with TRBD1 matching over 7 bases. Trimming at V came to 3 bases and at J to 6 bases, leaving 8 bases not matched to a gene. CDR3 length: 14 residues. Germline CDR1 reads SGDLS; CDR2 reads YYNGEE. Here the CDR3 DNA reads TGTGCCAGCAGCGCCCTTTGGGACAGAAATGGCTACACCTTC. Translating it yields CASSALWDRNGYTF. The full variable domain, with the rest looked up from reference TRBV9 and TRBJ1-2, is DSGVTQTPKHLITATGQRVTLRCSPRSGDLSVYWYQQSLDQGLQFLIQYYNGEERAKGNILERFSAQQFPDLHSELNLSSLELGDSALYFCASSALWDRNGYTFGSGTRLTVV.

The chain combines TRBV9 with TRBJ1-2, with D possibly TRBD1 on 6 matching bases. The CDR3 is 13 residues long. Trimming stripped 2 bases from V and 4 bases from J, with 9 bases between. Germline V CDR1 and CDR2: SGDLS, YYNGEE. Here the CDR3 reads CASSVGALYGYTF. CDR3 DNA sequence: TGTGCCAGCAGCGTGGGGGCCCTCTATGGCTACACCTTC.

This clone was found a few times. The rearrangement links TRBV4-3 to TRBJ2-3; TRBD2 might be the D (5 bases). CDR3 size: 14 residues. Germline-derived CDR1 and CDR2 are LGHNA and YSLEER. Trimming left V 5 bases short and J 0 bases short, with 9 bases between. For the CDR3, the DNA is TGCGCCAGCAGCTCGACGGGGAGCACAGATACGCAGTATTTT. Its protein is CASSSTGSTDTQYF.

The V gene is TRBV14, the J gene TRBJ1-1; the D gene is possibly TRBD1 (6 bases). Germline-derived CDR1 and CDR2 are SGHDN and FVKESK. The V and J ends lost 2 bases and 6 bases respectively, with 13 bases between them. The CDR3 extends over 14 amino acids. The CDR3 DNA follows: TGTGCCAGCAGCCAAACAGGGTTTGGAGCTGAAGCTTTCTTT. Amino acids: CASSQTGFGAEAFF.

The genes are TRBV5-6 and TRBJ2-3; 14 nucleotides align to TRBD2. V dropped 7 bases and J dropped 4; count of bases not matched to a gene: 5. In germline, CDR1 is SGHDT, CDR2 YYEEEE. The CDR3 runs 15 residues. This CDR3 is CASATSGGAADTQYF. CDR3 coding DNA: TGTGCCAGCGCGACTAGCGGGGGGGCCGCAGATACGCAGTATTTT.

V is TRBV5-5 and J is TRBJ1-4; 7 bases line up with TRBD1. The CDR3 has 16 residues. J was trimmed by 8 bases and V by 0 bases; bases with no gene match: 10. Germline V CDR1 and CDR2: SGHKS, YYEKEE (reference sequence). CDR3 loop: CASSLALGGVSEKLFF. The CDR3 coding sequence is TGTGCCAGCAGCTTGGCCCTAGGGGGCGTGAGCGAAAAACTGTTTTTT. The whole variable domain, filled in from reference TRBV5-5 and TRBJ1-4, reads DAGVTQSPTHLIKTRGQQVTLRCSPISGHKSVSWYQQVLGQGPQFIFQYYEKEERGRGNFPDRFSARQFPNYSSELNVNALLLGDSALYLCASSLALGGVSEKLFFGSGTQLSVL.

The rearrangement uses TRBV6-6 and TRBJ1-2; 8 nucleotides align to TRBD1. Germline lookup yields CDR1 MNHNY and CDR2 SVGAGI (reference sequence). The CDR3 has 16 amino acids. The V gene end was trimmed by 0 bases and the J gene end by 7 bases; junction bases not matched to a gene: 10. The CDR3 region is CASSYSGQGAIPGYTF. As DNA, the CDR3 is TGTGCCAGCAGTTACTCAGGACAGGGAGCGATTCCTGGCTACACCTTC.

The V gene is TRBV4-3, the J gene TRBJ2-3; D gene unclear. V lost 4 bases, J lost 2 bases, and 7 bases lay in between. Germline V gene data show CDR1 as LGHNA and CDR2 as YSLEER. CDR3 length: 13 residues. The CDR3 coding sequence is TGCGCCAGCAGCCGGCAGATCACAGATACGCAGTATTTT. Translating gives CASSRQITDTQYF.

The CDR3, as DNA: TGTGCCAGCAGGGTATCCAGGGTCCTGTACGAGCAGTACTTC. The encoded protein is CASRVSRVLYEQYF. The rearrangement uses TRBV6-5 and TRBJ2-7, with D possibly matching TRBD1 (5 bases). This CDR3 has 14 amino acids. CDR1 MNHEY and CDR2 SVGAGI come from the germline V gene. V was pared by 6 bases and J by 4 bases, with 16 bases between.

The CDR3 reads CASSLSREDNEQFF. The DNA for the CDR3 is TGTGCCAGCAGTTTAAGCAGGGAGGACAATGAGCAGTTCTTC. The rearrangement links TRBV2 to TRBJ2-1; perhaps TRBD2 as D (6 bases). Germline CDR1 is SNHLY and CDR2 is FYNNEI. The CDR3 is made up of 14 amino acids. With 5 bases removed from V and 5 bases from J, the gap between germline ends came to 13 bases.

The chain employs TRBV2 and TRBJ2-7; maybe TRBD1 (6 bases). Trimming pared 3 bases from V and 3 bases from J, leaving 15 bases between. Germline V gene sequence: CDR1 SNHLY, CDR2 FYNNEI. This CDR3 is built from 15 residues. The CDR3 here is CASSDRGPPGYEQYF. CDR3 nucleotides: TGTGCCAGCAGTGACAGGGGACCCCCTGGCTACGAGCAGTACTTC.

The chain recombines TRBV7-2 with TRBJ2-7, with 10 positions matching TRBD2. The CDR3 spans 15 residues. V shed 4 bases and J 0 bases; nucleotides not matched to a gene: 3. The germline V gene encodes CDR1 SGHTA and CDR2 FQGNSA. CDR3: CASSSGLAASYEQYF. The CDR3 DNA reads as TGTGCCAGCAGCTCAGGACTAGCGGCCTCCTACGAGCAGTACTTC. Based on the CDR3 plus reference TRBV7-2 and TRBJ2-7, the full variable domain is GAGVSQSPSNKVTEKGKDVELRCDPISGHTALYWYRQSLGQGLEFLIYFQGNSAPDKSGLPSDRFSAERTGGSVSTLTIQRTQQEDSAVYLCASSSGLAASYEQYFGPGTRLTVT.